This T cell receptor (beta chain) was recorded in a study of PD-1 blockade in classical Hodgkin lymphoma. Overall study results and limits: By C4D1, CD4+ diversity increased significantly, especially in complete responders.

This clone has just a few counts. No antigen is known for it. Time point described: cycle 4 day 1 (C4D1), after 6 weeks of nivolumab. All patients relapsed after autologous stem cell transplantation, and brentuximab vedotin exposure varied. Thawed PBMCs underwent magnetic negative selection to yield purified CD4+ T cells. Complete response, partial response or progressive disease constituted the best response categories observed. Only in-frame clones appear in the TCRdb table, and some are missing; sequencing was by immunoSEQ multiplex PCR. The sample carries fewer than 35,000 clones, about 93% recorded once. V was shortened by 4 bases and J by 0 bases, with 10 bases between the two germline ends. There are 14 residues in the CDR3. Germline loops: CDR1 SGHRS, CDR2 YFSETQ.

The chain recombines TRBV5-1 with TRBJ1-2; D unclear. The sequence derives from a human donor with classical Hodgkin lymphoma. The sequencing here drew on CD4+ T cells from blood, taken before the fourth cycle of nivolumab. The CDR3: CASSQIQANYGYTF. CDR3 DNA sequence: TGCGCCAGCAGCCAGATTCAAGCTAACTATGGCTACACCTTC.